Listed here are 20 T cell receptor beta chains from one sample, sequenced in a study of Graves' ophthalmopathy and Graves' hyperthyroidism. Beta-chain TCR CDR3 regions were amplified from RNA transcripts. Second-round multiplex PCR came after a first-round RT-PCR that employed HTBI primers. One entry per CDR3 protein, called by TCRdb with MiXCR from the multiplex PCR reads. The sample includes 350,000 to 450,000 distinct CDR3 sequences, around 20% of them seen just once. Sample: peripheral blood. The receptors shown here come from a young woman with stable Graves' hyperthyroidism.

This clonotype was picked up many times. This chain connects TRBV29-1 to TRBJ1-1, with 8 bases matching TRBD1. In germline, CDR1 is SQVTM, CDR2 ANQGSEA. Trimming at V came to 8 bases and at J to 1 base, leaving 6 bases not matched to a gene. This CDR3 comprises 13 residues. The CDR3 is CSLTGTGNTEAFF. The CDR3 nucleotides are TGCAGCTTGACCGGGACAGGGAACACTGAAGCTTTCTTT.

This clonotype appeared many times. This chain connects TRBV28 to TRBJ2-2; D might be TRBD1 (6 bases). Per germline, CDR1 MDHEN and CDR2 SYDVKM. The CDR3 is 17 amino acids. V dropped 4 bases and J dropped 4 bases, with 19 bases sitting between them. This CDR3 is CASSSPGGLAVTGELFF. CDR3 coding DNA: TGTGCCAGCAGTTCTCCTGGGGGCCTAGCCGTCACCGGGGAGCTGTTTTTT.

At least ten counts were recorded for this clonotype. The chain recombines TRBV20-1 with TRBJ2-7, with D tentatively TRBD2 (5 bases). Germline V gene data show CDR1 as DFQATT and CDR2 as SNEGSKA (reference sequence). The length of the CDR3 is 13 residues. V lost 3 bases and J 3 bases, leaving 12 bases between the germline ends. CDR3 coding DNA: TGCAGTGCTAGTGAGCGGACCCTCTACGAGCAGTACTTC. This codes for CSASERTLYEQYF.

This clonotype was counted ten times or more. The chain combines TRBV12-3 or TRBV12-4 with TRBJ2-3; unclear D gene. The CDR3 extends over 14 amino acids. Trimming stripped 3 bases from V and 2 bases from J, with 9 bases between. The CDR3 loop reads CASSFPDHTDTQYF. CDR3 bases: TGTGCCAGCAGTTTCCCCGACCACACAGATACGCAGTATTTT.

The chain is built from TRBV11-1 and TRBJ2-7, with 14 nucleotides matching TRBD2. Per germline, CDR1 SGHAT and CDR2 FQDESV (reference sequence). V dropped 5 bases and J dropped 1; count of bases not matched to a gene: 4. The CDR3 consists of 16 residues. The CDR3 loop is CASSDWTSGRSYEQYF. CDR3 DNA sequence: TGTGCCAGCAGCGATTGGACTAGCGGGAGGTCCTACGAGCAGTACTTC.

This clonotype has a single count. The chain carries TRBV6-1 and TRBJ2-7; D gene ambiguous. The CDR3 length is 15 residues. The germline CDR1 and CDR2 sequences are MNHNS and SASEGT. V was shortened by 2 bases and J by 2 bases, with 13 bases between the two germline ends. CDR3 coding DNA: TGTGCCAGCAGTGAATGGGATCGGTCCCCCTACGAGCAGTACTTC. Translation: CASSEWDRSPYEQYF.

This clonotype was observed at least ten times. The rearrangement uses TRBV12-3 or TRBV12-4 and TRBJ1-2; no clear D gene. The CDR3 covers 14 residues. Between the trimmed V and J ends, which lost 0 bases and 3 bases, there was a span of 8 bases. CDR3: CASSLADWDYGYTF. Here the CDR3 DNA reads TGTGCCAGCAGTTTAGCCGACTGGGACTATGGCTACACCTTC.

The CDR3 protein is CASSVLGQGAEQPQHF. The CDR3 DNA sequence: TGTGCCAGCTCGGTTTTGGGACAGGGGGCGGAACAGCCCCAGCATTTT. J is TRBJ1-5 and V is TRBV2; 12 bases match TRBD1. Per germline, CDR1 SNHLY and CDR2 FYNNEI. This CDR3 is 16 amino acids long. With 8 bases clipped from V and 7 bases from J, the junction kept 12 bases outside the gene matches. Looking up the rest from reference TRBV2 and TRBJ1-5 gives the full variable domain: EPEVTQTPSHQVTQMGQEVILRCVPISNHLYFYWYRQILGQKVEFLVSFYNNEISEKSEIFDDQFSVERPDGSNFTLKIRSTKLEDSAMYFCASSVLGQGAEQPQHFGDGTRLSIL.

This clonotype was observed many times. The V gene is TRBV15, the J gene TRBJ2-5; 8 bases align to TRBD1. The germline V gene has CDR1 LNHNV and CDR2 YYDKDF (reference sequence). The length of the CDR3 is 19 residues. V gave up 0 bases and J gave up 5 bases; unmatched junction bases: 17. The CDR3 bases are TGTGCCACCAGCAGAGATCCCGGACAGGGTCGGGGATGGCCGGAGACCCAGTACTTC. Amino acids: CATSRDPGQGRGWPETQYF.

This clonotype came up many times. This rearrangement joins TRBV6-5 to TRBJ1-1; D unresolved. This CDR3 spans 14 amino acids. Germline-derived CDR1 and CDR2 are MNHEY and SVGAGI. V lost 7 bases and J lost 1, with 13 bases in between. DNA for the CDR3: TGTGCCAGCATTCCGGTAGGAAAGAACACTGAAGCTTTCTTT. As protein: CASIPVGKNTEAFF.

This sequence joins TRBV30 and TRBJ2-2, with TRBD2 identical over 14 bases. The CDR3 totals 17 residues. CDR1 is GTSNPN and CDR2 is SVGIG in the germline V gene (reference sequence). The junction had 8 bases not matched to a gene; V was cut back by 1 base and J by 7 bases. For the CDR3, the DNA is TGTGCCTGGAGTGCCCCGGGACTAGCGGGAGTGATCGGGGAGCTGTTTTTT. Translating gives CAWSAPGLAGVIGELFF.

Many counts were recorded for this clonotype. V gene TRBV19 combines with J gene TRBJ1-5; TRBD1 aligns across 7 bases. The CDR3 has 15 residues. With 11 bases clipped from V and 6 bases from J, the junction kept 16 bases outside the gene matches. Germline V CDR1 and CDR2: LNHDA, SQIVND (reference sequence). The CDR3 protein is CAASRSEGAGQPQHF. CDR3 DNA: TGTGCCGCCAGCAGAAGTGAGGGGGCAGGTCAGCCCCAGCATTTT.

In this sample, this clonotype turned up many times. The V and J genes are TRBV7-9 and TRBJ2-2; D call uncertain. V lost 6 bases and J 2 bases, leaving 7 bases between the germline ends. CDR1 SEHNR and CDR2 FQNEAQ come from the germline V gene (reference sequence). The CDR3 consists of 13 residues. The CDR3 reads CASSHTNTGELFF. CDR3 bases: TGTGCCAGCAGTCACACAAACACCGGGGAGCTGTTTTTT.

This clonotype was counted only a few times. This chain joins TRBV20-1 and TRBJ2-7, with 10 bases that match TRBD1. Germline loops: CDR1 DFQATT, CDR2 SNEGSKA (reference sequence). Trimming cost V 1 base and J 7 bases; bases outside gene matches: 4. The CDR3 length is 13 residues. The CDR3 region is CSARGQGAREQYF. For the CDR3, the DNA is TGCAGTGCTAGAGGACAGGGGGCTCGGGAGCAGTACTTC.

This clonotype was counted many times. The chain has TRBV11-2 and TRBJ2-5, with TRBD2 matching 11 bases. CDR1 is SGHAT, CDR2 FQNNGV, per germline. Trimming cost V 5 bases and J 4 bases; bases outside gene matches: 9. This CDR3 is built from 16 residues. This chain's CDR3 is CASSPFSGRERETQYF. CDR3 in DNA: TGTGCCAGCAGCCCCTTTAGCGGGAGGGAACGAGAGACCCAGTACTTC.

This clonotype occurred once. This may arise from a read error, as a much more abundant clone is one base away. V gene TRBV5-6 combines with J gene TRBJ1-2, with D unclear. This CDR3 is 14 amino acids long. The V gene's germline CDR1 is SGHDT and CDR2 YYEEEE. The CDR3 protein is CAISPRTLGYGYTF. In nucleotides, the CDR3 is TGTGCCATCAGCCCAAGGACCCTGGGCTATGGCTACACCTTC.

The sample holds many counts of this clonotype. One end of the junction varies from germline; a read error may be responsible. The rearrangement joins TRBV7-7 to TRBJ2-5; a weak D match, TRBD1 (6 bases). The CDR3 consists of 13 residues. Germline values: CDR1 SSHAT, CDR2 FNYEAQ (reference sequence). The CDR3 is CASSSDSEETQYF. The CDR3 coding sequence is TGTGCTAGCAGCTCGGACAGTGAAGAGACCCAGTACTTC.

This clonotype was detected ten times or more. J is TRBJ1-1 and V is TRBV10-2, with D maybe TRBD1 (6 bases). This CDR3 has 12 amino acids. Looked up from germline, CDR1 is WSHSY and CDR2 is SAAADI. V lost 7 bases to trimming and J lost 6 bases, with 12 bases between them. CDR3 nucleotides: TGCGCCAGCAATCTAGGGGGGCCTGAAGCTTTCTTT. Its translation is CASNLGGPEAFF.

This clonotype was recorded many times. The rearrangement links TRBV30 to TRBJ1-5; D is ambiguous. The CDR3 has 14 amino acids. CDR1 and CDR2 from the germline V gene are GTSNPN and SVGIG (reference sequence). Trimming stripped 0 bases from V and 3 bases from J, with 9 bases between. This CDR3 reads CAWSVLGLNQPQHF. As DNA, the CDR3 is TGTGCCTGGAGTGTACTCGGTCTCAATCAGCCCCAGCATTTT.

This clonotype was seen ten or more times. This chain connects TRBV6-5 to TRBJ2-7, with D possibly TRBD1 on 7 matching bases. The CDR3 length is 15 residues. V was cut by 5 bases and J by 0 bases, with 14 bases left in between. Germline V CDR1 and CDR2: MNHEY, SVGAGI. CDR3 loop: CASSRGTDISYEQYF. CDR3 bases: TGTGCCAGCAGTCGCGGGACAGATATCTCCTACGAGCAGTACTTC.